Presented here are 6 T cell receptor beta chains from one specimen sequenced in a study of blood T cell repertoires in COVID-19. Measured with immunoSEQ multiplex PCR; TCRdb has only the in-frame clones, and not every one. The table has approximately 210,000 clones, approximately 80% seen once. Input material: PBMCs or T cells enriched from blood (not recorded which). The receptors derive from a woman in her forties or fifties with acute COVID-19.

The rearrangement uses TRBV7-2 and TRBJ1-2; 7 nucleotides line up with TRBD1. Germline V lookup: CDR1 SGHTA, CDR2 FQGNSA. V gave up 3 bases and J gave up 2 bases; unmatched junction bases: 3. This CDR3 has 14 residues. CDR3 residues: CASSLGTANYGYTF. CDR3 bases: TGTGCCAGCAGCTTGGGGACAGCGAACTATGGCTACACCTTC.

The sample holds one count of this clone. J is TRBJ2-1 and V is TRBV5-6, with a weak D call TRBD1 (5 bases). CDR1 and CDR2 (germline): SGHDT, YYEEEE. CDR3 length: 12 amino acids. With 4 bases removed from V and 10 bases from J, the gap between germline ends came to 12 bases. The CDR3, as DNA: TGTGCCAGCAGCCAGGGCTGGATGGAGCAGTTCTTC. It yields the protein CASSQGWMEQFF.

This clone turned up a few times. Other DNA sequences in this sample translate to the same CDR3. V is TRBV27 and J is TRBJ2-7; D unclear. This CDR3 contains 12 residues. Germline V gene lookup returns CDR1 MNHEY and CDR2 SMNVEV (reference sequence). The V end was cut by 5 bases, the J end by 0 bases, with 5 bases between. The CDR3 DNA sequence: TGTGCCAGCAGTCCCCTCTCCTACGAGCAGTACTTC. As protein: CASSPLSYEQYF.

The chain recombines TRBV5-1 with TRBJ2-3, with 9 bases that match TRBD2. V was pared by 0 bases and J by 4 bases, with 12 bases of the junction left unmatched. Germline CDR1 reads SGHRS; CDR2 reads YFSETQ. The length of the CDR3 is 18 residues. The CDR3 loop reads CASSLVGSGSGYADTQYF. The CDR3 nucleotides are TGCGCCAGCAGCTTGGTAGGTAGCGGGAGTGGTTATGCAGATACGCAGTATTTT.

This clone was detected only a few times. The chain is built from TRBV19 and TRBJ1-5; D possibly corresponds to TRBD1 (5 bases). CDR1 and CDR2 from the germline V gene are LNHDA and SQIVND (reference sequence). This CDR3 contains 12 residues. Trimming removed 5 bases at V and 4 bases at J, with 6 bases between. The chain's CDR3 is CASSSGNQPQHF. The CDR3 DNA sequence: TGTGCCAGTAGTTCAGGGAATCAGCCCCAGCATTTT.

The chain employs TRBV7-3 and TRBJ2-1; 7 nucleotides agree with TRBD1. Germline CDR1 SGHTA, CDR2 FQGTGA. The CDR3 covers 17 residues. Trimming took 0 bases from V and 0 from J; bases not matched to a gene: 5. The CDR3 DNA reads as TGTGCCAGCAGCTTAACAGGGGGCGGAAGCTCCTACAATGAGCAGTTCTTC. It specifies CASSLTGGGSSYNEQFF.